The 23 T cell receptor beta chains in this list originate from one sample, sequenced in a study of blood T cell repertoires in COVID-19. Assay used: immunoSEQ multiplex PCR; TCRdb lists only in-frame clones, some missing. The sample holds about 150,000 clones, roughly 84% seen once. The sequenced sample consisted of peripheral blood. The receptors were gathered from a human donor in a cohort sampled during active COVID-19.

The V gene is TRBV15, the J gene TRBJ1-3, with a possible D match to TRBD1 (6 bases). The germline V and J ends were trimmed by 1 base and 0 bases, with 16 bases remaining between them. The CDR3 is 18 residues long. The germline V gene encodes CDR1 LNHNV and CDR2 YYDKDF (reference sequence). CDR3 in amino acids: CATSRGGGVVYSGNTIYF. DNA for the CDR3: TGTGCCACCAGCAGAGGAGGGGGGGTGGTCTACTCTGGAAACACCATATATTTT.

The chain employs TRBV30 and TRBJ1-4; 7 nucleotides line up with TRBD1. This CDR3 is 14 amino acids long. V trimming: 2 bases; J trimming: 8 bases; junction bases outside the gene matches: 8. CDR1 is GTSNPN, CDR2 SVGIG, per germline (reference sequence). CDR3 sequence: CAWSRTGGGEKLFF. The CDR3 nucleotides read TGTGCCTGGAGTCGGACAGGAGGAGGAGAAAAACTGTTTTTT.

This clone came up a few times. This chain links TRBV5-5 with TRBJ2-2; a possible D gene is TRBD1 (5 bases). CDR1 and CDR2 from the germline V gene are SGHKS and YYEKEE (reference sequence). V was clipped by 5 bases and J by 5 bases, with 16 bases between them. The CDR3 sequence is 15 residues long. The CDR3 loop reads CASRVRALRTGELFF. The CDR3 bases are TGTGCCAGCAGGGTCAGGGCACTTAGGACCGGGGAGCTGTTTTTT.

This chain joins TRBV7-2 and TRBJ2-2; maybe TRBD1 (6 bases). Germline V gene lookup returns CDR1 SGHTA and CDR2 FQGNSA. Trimming took 5 bases from V and 0 from J, leaving 10 bases between them. The CDR3 length is 15 residues. In DNA form, the CDR3 reads TGTGCCAGCAGCCTACAGGGTTCGAACACCGGGGAGCTGTTTTTT. This gives the protein CASSLQGSNTGELFF.

The chain has TRBV19 and TRBJ1-4; D possibly corresponds to TRBD1 (5 bases). The CDR3 totals 15 residues. Germline CDR1 reads LNHDA; CDR2 reads SQIVND (reference sequence). The V gene lost 6 bases and the J gene lost 8 bases, with 19 bases spanning the gap. The CDR3 DNA is TGTGCCAGTAGCAGCGGACGGGGGGAAGGGGAAAAACTGTTTTTT. Protein sequence: CASSSGRGEGEKLFF. Based on the CDR3 plus reference TRBV19 and TRBJ1-4, the full variable domain is DGGITQSPKYLFRKEGQNVTLSCEQNLNHDAMYWYRQDPGQGLRLIYYSQIVNDFQKGDIAEGYSVSREKKESFPLTVTSAQKNPTAFYLCASSSGRGEGEKLFFGSGTQLSVL.

The chain joins TRBV24-1 to TRBJ1-4; D remains ambiguous. The CDR3 runs 18 residues. CDR1 KGHDR and CDR2 SFDVKD come from the germline V gene. Trimming shortened V by 3 bases and J by 7 bases, and 23 bases separated the two germline ends. CDR3 in amino acids: CATSDKFIGRAGGEKLFF. DNA of the CDR3: TGTGCCACCAGTGATAAGTTTATTGGGCGGGCTGGAGGTGAAAAACTGTTTTTT.

The chain carries TRBV11-3 and TRBJ2-7; 7 positions agree with TRBD1. CDR3 size: 15 residues. Trimming at V came to 0 bases and at J to 4 bases, leaving 6 bases not matched to a gene. Germline lookup yields CDR1 SGHNT and CDR2 YENEEA. The CDR3 DNA sequence: TGTGCCAGCAGCTTAGAGGGACAGAATTTTTACGAGCAGTACTTC. It codes for CASSLEGQNFYEQYF.

This clone was observed once. The chain couples TRBV2 to TRBJ2-1, with 8 nucleotides matching TRBD1. With 6 bases clipped from V and 2 bases from J, the junction kept 6 bases outside the gene matches. Germline CDR1 and CDR2: SNHLY and FYNNEI. This CDR3 contains 15 residues. The CDR3 sequence is CASSDAGGPYNEQFF. The CDR3 coding sequence is TGTGCCAGCAGCGATGCAGGGGGCCCCTACAATGAGCAGTTCTTC.

The gene calls are TRBV6-4 and TRBJ2-4; tentatively, D is TRBD2 (6 bases). Germline values: CDR1 MRHNA, CDR2 SNTAGT. Trimming took 0 bases from V and 8 from J, leaving 17 bases between them. The CDR3 contains 16 residues. CDR3 coding DNA: TGTGCCAGCAGTGACTCCCTTAGGTGGGGAGGAGACATTCAGTACTTC. The encoded protein is CASSDSLRWGGDIQYF.

The chain recombines TRBV10-3 with TRBJ2-2; TRBD1 aligns across 8 bases. V dropped 6 bases and J dropped 0; count of bases not matched to a gene: 6. The germline V gene encodes CDR1 ENHRY and CDR2 SYGVKD. The CDR3 contains 16 residues. The CDR3 is CAIRKGGQANTGELFF. In nucleotides, the CDR3 is TGTGCCATCAGAAAAGGGGGACAGGCGAACACCGGGGAGCTGTTTTTT.

The chain employs TRBV5-4 and TRBJ2-1, with 8 bases lining up with TRBD2. CDR1 SGHNT and CDR2 YYREEE come from the germline V gene (reference sequence). The V segment lost 0 bases and the J segment 4 bases; nucleotides outside the gene matches: 12. The CDR3 covers 18 residues. CDR3 amino acids: CASSLGGGGGPPYNEQFF. The CDR3 coding sequence is TGTGCCAGCAGCTTGGGGGGCGGCGGGGGGCCCCCATACAATGAGCAGTTCTTC.

The V gene is TRBV14, the J gene TRBJ1-5; D is perhaps TRBD1 (5 bases). CDR3 size: 14 residues. V lost 1 base to trimming and J lost 2 bases, with 6 bases between them. The germline gives CDR1 SGHDN, CDR2 FVKESK. The CDR3 sequence: CASSQGRGNQPQHF. The DNA of the CDR3 is TGTGCCAGCAGCCAAGGCAGGGGCAATCAGCCCCAGCATTTT.

The chain links TRBV9 to TRBJ2-4; the match to TRBD1 covers 7 bases. The CDR3 is 16 amino acids. Per germline, CDR1 SGDLS and CDR2 YYNGEE. Trimming took 3 bases from V and 0 from J; bases not matched to a gene: 6. CDR3 amino acids: CASSASTGLAKNIQYF. DNA for the CDR3: TGTGCCAGCAGCGCATCGACAGGGTTAGCCAAAAACATTCAGTACTTC.

V and J are TRBV2 and TRBJ1-5; D gene uncertain. The germline V and J ends were trimmed by 9 bases and 5 bases, with 11 bases remaining between them. The CDR3 is 12 residues long. Germline-derived CDR1 and CDR2 are SNHLY and FYNNEI. The CDR3 reads CASTVGDQPQHF. CDR3 DNA sequence: TGTGCCAGTACGGTGGGCGATCAGCCCCAGCATTTT.

The chain employs TRBV25-1 and TRBJ2-5; D call uncertain. Germline V gene sequence: CDR1 MGHDK, CDR2 SYGVNS. This CDR3 region has 13 residues. Trimming cost V 3 bases and J 2 bases, with 7 bases left between them. CDR3 region: CASSDNYQETQYF. The CDR3 bases are TGTGCCAGCAGTGACAACTATCAAGAGACCCAGTACTTC.

This chain joins TRBV19 and TRBJ2-2; tentatively, D is TRBD1 (5 bases). Germline CDR1 is LNHDA and CDR2 is SQIVND (reference sequence). The germline V and J ends were trimmed by 4 bases and 0 bases, with 6 bases remaining between them. The CDR3 sequence is 14 residues long. The CDR3 nucleotides read TGTGCCAGTAGTAAGGGGACGAACACCGGGGAGCTGTTTTTT. The encoded protein is CASSKGTNTGELFF.

The chain employs TRBV19 and TRBJ1-2; no clear D gene. V shed 3 bases and J shed 0 bases, with 14 bases lying between them. CDR1 is LNHDA, CDR2 SQIVND, per germline (reference sequence). The CDR3 contains 16 residues. DNA of the CDR3: TGTGCCAGTAGTATCAGGCAAGATTACACTAACTATGGCTACACCTTC. Translating gives CASSIRQDYTNYGYTF.

This clone was counted a single time. At the DNA level, this CDR3 is encoded by other sequences in the same sample as well. CDR3 nucleotides: TGTGCCAGCAGCTTAGACACTAGCGGCTACAATGAGCAGTTCTTC. Residues: CASSLDTSGYNEQFF. The chain uses TRBV7-2 and TRBJ2-1; 8 bases match TRBD2. Trimming at V came to 1 base and at J to 3 bases, leaving 2 bases not matched to a gene. Germline assignment: CDR1 SGHTA and CDR2 FQGNSA. The CDR3 covers 15 residues. The full variable domain, in which reference TRBV7-2 and TRBJ2-1 provide the parts outside the CDR3, is GAGVSQSPSNKVTEKGKDVELRCDPISGHTALYWYRQSLGQGLEFLIYFQGNSAPDKSGLPSDRFSAERTGGSVSTLTIQRTQQEDSAVYLCASSLDTSGYNEQFFGPGTRLTVL.

The chain couples TRBV2 to TRBJ2-5; the match to TRBD2 covers 8 bases. The germline gives CDR1 SNHLY, CDR2 FYNNEI. J gave up 6 bases and V 6 bases, and 9 bases lay outside the gene matches. This CDR3 is built from 14 residues. The CDR3 DNA follows: TGTGCCAGCAGCCCGGGGGGGCCTCGGAAGACCCAGTACTTC. Its translation is CASSPGGPRKTQYF.

The chain recombines TRBV10-3 with TRBJ2-3; 8 positions agree with TRBD2. V shed 6 bases, J shed 3 bases, and the junction held 2 bases outside the gene matches. CDR1 and CDR2 (germline): ENHRY, SYGVKD. This CDR3 contains 13 residues. The CDR3 coding sequence is TGTGCCATCAGCGGGGGGGCAACAGATACGCAGTATTTT. Translation gives CAISGGATDTQYF.

The V call is TRBV5-8, the J call TRBJ1-2; 10 nucleotides align to TRBD1. The CDR3 covers 14 residues. Germline CDR1 and CDR2: SGHTS and YDEGEE. The junction had 4 bases not matched to a gene; V was cut back by 1 base and J by 7 bases. The CDR3 bases are TGTGCCAGCAGCTTGAGACAGGGGGCTGGTGGCTACACCTTC. Translating it yields CASSLRQGAGGYTF.

The sample holds one count of this clone. The chain uses TRBV18 and TRBJ1-1, with 7 nucleotides matching TRBD1. This CDR3 is 15 amino acids long. V lost 3 bases, J lost 5 bases, and 9 bases stayed unmatched. The germline gives CDR1 KGHSH, CDR2 LQKENI. In DNA form, the CDR3 reads TGTGCCAGCTCACCGGGACAGTCGTCGGGAACTGAAGCTTTCTTT. Amino acid sequence: CASSPGQSSGTEAFF.

This chain joins TRBV19 and TRBJ1-4; no clear D. The germline gives CDR1 LNHDA, CDR2 SQIVND (reference sequence). The CDR3 runs 15 residues. Trimming took 3 bases from V and 4 from J, leaving 12 bases between them. CDR3: CASSIRVRINEKLFF. In DNA form, the CDR3 reads TGTGCCAGTAGTATTCGTGTCAGAATTAATGAAAAACTGTTTTTT.